The clone carrying this TCR beta chain was picked up one time. The data were obtained in a study of cytotoxic CD8 clonotypes in ibrutinib-treated CLL. Per germline, CDR1 SGHKS and CDR2 YYEKEE (reference sequence). The V gene end was trimmed by 3 bases and the J gene end by 8 bases; junction bases not matched to a gene: 8. The CDR3 runs to 14 residues. About 2.2 micrograms of genomic DNA (from cryopreserved PBMCs) were used for TCR beta libraries. The assay was immunoSEQ multiplex PCR, and TCRdb's table has in-frame clones only and misses some. The sample contains over 110,000 clones, less than 95% of which appear only once.

The V and J genes are TRBV5-5 and TRBJ1-2, with 9 bases matching TRBD1. The sequence derives from a human donor with chronic lymphocytic leukemia. Sequences were derived from PBMCs, sampled after 12 months of ibrutinib treatment. For the CDR3, the DNA is TGTGCCAGCAGCTCGACCGGGACAGGGAGGGGCTACACCTTC. Residues: CASSSTGTGRGYTF.